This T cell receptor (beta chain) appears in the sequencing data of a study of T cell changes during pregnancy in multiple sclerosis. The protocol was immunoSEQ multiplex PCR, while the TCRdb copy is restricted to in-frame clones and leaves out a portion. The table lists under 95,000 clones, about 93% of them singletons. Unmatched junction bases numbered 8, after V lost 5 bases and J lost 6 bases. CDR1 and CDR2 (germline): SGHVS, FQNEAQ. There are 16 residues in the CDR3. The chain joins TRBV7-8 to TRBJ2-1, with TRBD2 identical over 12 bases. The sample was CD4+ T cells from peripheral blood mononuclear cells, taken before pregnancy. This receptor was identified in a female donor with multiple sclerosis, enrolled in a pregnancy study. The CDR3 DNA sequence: TGTGCCAGCAGCCTCCTAGCGGGGGGGTCTTCCAATGAGCAGTTCTTC. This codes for CASSLLAGGSSNEQFF.